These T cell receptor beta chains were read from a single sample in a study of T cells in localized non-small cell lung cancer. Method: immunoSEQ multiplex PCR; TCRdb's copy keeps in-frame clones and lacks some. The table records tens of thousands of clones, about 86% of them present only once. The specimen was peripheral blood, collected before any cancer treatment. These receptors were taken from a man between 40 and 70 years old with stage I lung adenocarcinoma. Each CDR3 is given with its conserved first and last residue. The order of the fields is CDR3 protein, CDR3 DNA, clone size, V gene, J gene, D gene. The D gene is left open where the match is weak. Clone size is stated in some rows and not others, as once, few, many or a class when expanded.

CDR3aa: CASSVGGQRNTEAFF
CDR3nt: TGTGCCAGCAGCGTAGGCGGGCAGAGGAACACTGAAGCTTTCTTT
abundance: -
v_gene: TRBV9
j_gene: TRBJ1-1
d_gene: -

CDR3aa: CASSQVAGGPLATNEQFF
CDR3nt: TGCGCCAGCAGCCAAGTAGCGGGAGGGCCGTTGGCAACAAATGAGCAGTTCTTC
abundance: few
v_gene: TRBV4-1
j_gene: TRBJ2-1
d_gene: TRBD2

CDR3aa: CAGSRSGGHTGELFF
CDR3nt: TGTGCCGGCAGCCGCAGCGGGGGTCACACCGGGGAGCTGTTTTTT
abundance: -
v_gene: TRBV13
j_gene: TRBJ2-2
d_gene: TRBD2

CDR3aa: CASSRGPASSGANVLTF
CDR3nt: TGTGCCAGCTCACGGGGACCAGCCTCCTCTGGGGCCAACGTCCTGACTTTC
abundance: few
v_gene: TRBV18
j_gene: TRBJ2-6
d_gene: -

CDR3aa: CASSLYGGRKGYTF
CDR3nt: TGTGCCAGCAGTTTATATGGGGGGAGGAAGGGCTACACCTTC
abundance: -
v_gene: TRBV27
j_gene: TRBJ1-2
d_gene: -

CDR3aa: CASAAGTYYGYTF
CDR3nt: TGTGCCAGCGCCGCCGGGACATACTATGGCTACACCTTC
abundance: -
v_gene: TRBV6-1
j_gene: TRBJ1-2
d_gene: -

CDR3aa: CASSLGYRGEDNQPQHF
CDR3nt: TGTGCCAGCAGTTTAGGGTACAGGGGAGAGGACAATCAGCCCCAGCATTTT
abundance: -
v_gene: TRBV28
j_gene: TRBJ1-5
d_gene: TRBD1

CDR3aa: CASASGQDRNYGYTF
CDR3nt: TGTGCCAGCGCTTCGGGACAGGACCGTAACTATGGCTACACCTTC
abundance: -
v_gene: TRBV28
j_gene: TRBJ1-2
d_gene: TRBD1

CDR3aa: CASSPQLNNEKLFF
CDR3nt: TGTGCCAGCTCACCTCAACTCAATAATGAAAAACTGTTTTTT
abundance: -
v_gene: TRBV18
j_gene: TRBJ1-4
d_gene: -

CDR3aa: CASSSPLEHNYGYTF
CDR3nt: TGTGCCAGCAGCTCCCCCCTGGAACACAACTATGGCTACACCTTC
abundance: -
v_gene: TRBV11-2
j_gene: TRBJ1-2
d_gene: -

CDR3aa: CASSLMGASGELFF
CDR3nt: TGTGCCAGCAGCTTAATGGGGGCGAGCGGGGAGCTGTTTTTT
abundance: once
v_gene: TRBV7-8
j_gene: TRBJ2-2
d_gene: -

CDR3aa: CASSPPHETGLETQYF
CDR3nt: TGTGCCAGCTCACCACCGCACGAGACAGGCCTGGAGACCCAGTACTTC
abundance: -
v_gene: TRBV18
j_gene: TRBJ2-5
d_gene: -

CDR3aa: CASSLRRGGNTIYF
CDR3nt: TGTGCCAGCAGCCTGAGGAGGGGCGGAAACACCATATATTTT
abundance: -
v_gene: TRBV5-5
j_gene: TRBJ1-3
d_gene: -

CDR3aa: CASSEGSDIYGYTF
CDR3nt: TGTGCCAGCAGTGAAGGTAGTGATATCTATGGCTACACCTTC
abundance: -
v_gene: TRBV6-1
j_gene: TRBJ1-2
d_gene: -

CDR3aa: CASRLRLGGTEAFF
CDR3nt: TGTGCCAGCAGGTTACGCCTGGGGGGCACTGAAGCTTTCTTT
abundance: -
v_gene: TRBV6-5
j_gene: TRBJ1-1
d_gene: -

CDR3aa: CASSMGASNEQFF
CDR3nt: TGTGCCAGTAGTATGGGAGCCAGCAATGAGCAGTTCTTC
abundance: -
v_gene: TRBV19
j_gene: TRBJ2-1
d_gene: -

CDR3aa: CASSPYPTSGRAYEQYF
CDR3nt: TGTGCCAGCTCACCCTACCCGACTAGCGGGAGGGCCTACGAGCAGTACTTC
abundance: -
v_gene: TRBV18
j_gene: TRBJ2-7
d_gene: TRBD2

CDR3aa: CASSEWDILDGYTF
CDR3nt: TGTGCCAGCAGTGAATGGGACATTCTAGATGGCTACACCTTC
abundance: -
v_gene: TRBV25-1
j_gene: TRBJ1-2
d_gene: -

CDR3aa: CASSPGLAGVEEQFF
CDR3nt: TGTGCTAGCAGCCCGGGACTAGCGGGAGTAGAGGAGCAGTTCTTC
abundance: -
v_gene: TRBV7-7
j_gene: TRBJ2-1
d_gene: TRBD2

CDR3aa: CASSLGVSSTGELFF
CDR3nt: TGTGCCAGCAGCTTAGGCGTCTCAAGCACCGGGGAGCTGTTTTTT
abundance: -
v_gene: TRBV7-3
j_gene: TRBJ2-2
d_gene: -

CDR3aa: CAISEPGGSEQFF
CDR3nt: TGTGCCATCAGTGAGCCTGGGGGTAGTGAGCAGTTCTTC
abundance: -
v_gene: TRBV10-3
j_gene: TRBJ2-1
d_gene: -

CDR3aa: CASSADRGYGSYEQYF
CDR3nt: TGTGCCAGCAGCGCCGACAGGGGGTATGGCTCCTACGAGCAGTACTTC
abundance: -
v_gene: TRBV7-2
j_gene: TRBJ2-7
d_gene: TRBD1

CDR3aa: CASSRGTGRLTEAFF
CDR3nt: TGTGCCAGTAGCCGCGGGACAGGAAGACTCACTGAAGCTTTCTTT
abundance: -
v_gene: TRBV19
j_gene: TRBJ1-1
d_gene: TRBD1

CDR3aa: CASSLARGGTDTQYF
CDR3nt: TGTGCCAGCAGCTTAGCAAGGGGGGGAACAGATACGCAGTATTTT
abundance: -
v_gene: TRBV7-8
j_gene: TRBJ2-3
d_gene: -

CDR3aa: CASSQGRAYEQYF
CDR3nt: TGTGCCAGCAGCCAAGGACGGGCCTACGAGCAGTACTTC
abundance: -
v_gene: TRBV11-2
j_gene: TRBJ2-7
d_gene: -

CDR3aa: CASRRGGGNEQFF
CDR3nt: TGTGCCAGCAGGCGCGGGGGGGGCAATGAGCAGTTCTTC
abundance: few
v_gene: TRBV7-2
j_gene: TRBJ2-1
d_gene: TRBD2

CDR3aa: CASSLGRGDYNEQFF
CDR3nt: TGTGCCAGCAGCTTAGGGCGGGGGGATTACAATGAGCAGTTCTTC
abundance: -
v_gene: TRBV11-2
j_gene: TRBJ2-1
d_gene: TRBD2

CDR3aa: CSVGTGGGRAEAFF
CDR3nt: TGCAGCGTCGGGACAGGGGGCGGTAGGGCTGAAGCTTTCTTT
abundance: -
v_gene: TRBV29-1
j_gene: TRBJ1-1
d_gene: TRBD1

CDR3aa: CASSLSWVTGELFF
CDR3nt: TGTGCCAGCAGCTTAAGCTGGGTTACCGGGGAGCTGTTTTTT
abundance: -
v_gene: TRBV7-2
j_gene: TRBJ2-2
d_gene: -